The 26 T cell receptor beta chains below all came from one sample that was sequenced in a study of CD8 T cells in ankylosing spondylitis (dated by TCRdb to the late 2010s). Library generation was performed with 5' RACE. Reads for this sample came from an Illumina HiSeq 2500. TCRdb reworked the public reads: Q25 trimming with fastp, MiXCR clone assembly, productive beta chains retained. Entries are consolidated by CDR3 protein sequence, retaining the most common genes and DNA. This sample comprises 300,000 to 350,000 distinct CDR3 sequences, about 9.9% of them detected only once. Jointly, the top ten make up 8% to 9.5% of the sample. Source material: blood, either unsorted or a sorted T cell fraction (not recorded which). Receptors originate from a female donor with ankylosing spondylitis or in good health (not recorded which).

The table lists this clonotype with many counts. The rearrangement links TRBV20-1 to TRBJ2-7; TRBD2 matches at 11 bases. The CDR3 has 15 amino acids. Germline V gene sequence: CDR1 DFQATT, CDR2 SNEGSKA (reference sequence). The junction had 4 bases not matched to a gene; V was cut back by 0 bases and J by 3 bases. The CDR3 reads CSARDFTSGSYEQYF. CDR3 DNA: TGCAGTGCTAGAGATTTCACTAGCGGGAGCTACGAGCAGTACTTC.

The chain has TRBV10-3 and TRBJ1-5; possibly TRBD1 for D (6 bases). The CDR3 has 14 residues. Germline V gene lookup returns CDR1 ENHRY and CDR2 SYGVKD. V was shortened by 4 bases and J by 6 bases, with 13 bases between the two germline ends. The CDR3 sequence: CAISGGGGPQPQHF. The CDR3 nucleotides read TGTGCCATCAGTGGAGGGGGGGGCCCTCAGCCCCAGCATTTT.

The chain couples TRBV12-3 or TRBV12-4 to TRBJ2-1; D ambiguous. V was clipped by 6 bases and J by 8 bases, with 11 bases between them. The CDR3 is made up of 12 amino acids. In DNA form, the CDR3 reads TGTGCCAGCAGCCCCTCAGGTTATGAGCAGTTCTTC. Amino acid sequence: CASSPSGYEQFF.

The gene calls are TRBV11-2 and TRBJ2-5; D call uncertain. This CDR3 spans 14 amino acids. Germline CDR1 reads SGHAT; CDR2 reads FQNNGV. Trimming removed 5 bases at V and 3 bases at J, with 13 bases between. This chain's CDR3 is CASSQAPSEETQYF. Written as DNA, the CDR3 is TGTGCCAGCAGCCAGGCCCCATCAGAAGAGACCCAGTACTTC.

This clonotype has ten or more counts. The V call is TRBV5-1, the J call TRBJ2-4, with 7 nucleotides matching TRBD2. Germline lookup yields CDR1 SGHRS and CDR2 YFSETQ. V trimming: 1 base; J trimming: 8 bases; junction bases outside the gene matches: 9. The CDR3 extends over 15 amino acids. The CDR3 reads CASSLYGGSGDIQYF. DNA for the CDR3: TGCGCCAGCAGCTTGTACGGCGGGAGTGGGGACATTCAGTACTTC.

Many counts were recorded for this clonotype. This chain uses TRBV3-1 with TRBJ1-2, with TRBD1 matching over 9 bases. With 2 bases clipped from V and 2 bases from J, the junction kept 3 bases outside the gene matches. Germline values: CDR1 LGHDT, CDR2 YNNKEL (reference sequence). The CDR3 loop spans 15 amino acids. The CDR3 bases are TGTGCCAGCAGCCAAAGGGACAGGGAAAACTATGGCTACACCTTC. Translated, it gives CASSQRDRENYGYTF.

This clonotype occurred many times. J is TRBJ2-7 and V is TRBV20-1, with D uncertain. CDR1 is DFQATT, CDR2 SNEGSKA, per germline (reference sequence). The V gene lost 5 bases and the J gene lost 7 bases, with 18 bases spanning the gap. There are 13 residues in the CDR3. This chain's CDR3 is CSASRTVSREQYF. As DNA, the CDR3 is TGCAGTGCTTCACGAACAGTCTCTAGGGAGCAGTACTTC.

In this sample, this clonotype turned up many times. This chain joins TRBV7-6 and TRBJ1-1; D gene uncertain. The germline V gene has CDR1 SGHVS and CDR2 FNYEAQ. The germline V and J ends were trimmed by 4 bases and 1 base, with 10 bases remaining between them. There are 14 residues in the CDR3. This CDR3 reads CASSSPPANTEAFF. CDR3 DNA: TGTGCCAGCAGCTCACCCCCGGCGAACACTGAAGCTTTCTTT.

J is TRBJ2-6 and V is TRBV12-3 or TRBV12-4, with D possibly being TRBD1 (6 bases). V was cut by 6 bases and J by 2 bases, with 14 bases left in between. There are 16 residues in the CDR3. CDR3 region: CASSRPGQAGANVLTF. The CDR3 coding sequence is TGTGCCAGCAGCCGCCCGGGACAAGCTGGGGCCAACGTCCTGACTTTC.

This clonotype was recorded at least ten times. The chain joins TRBV7-2 to TRBJ2-3; TRBD1 might be the D (6 bases). The V and J ends lost 5 bases and 4 bases respectively, with 10 bases between them. CDR1 is SGHTA and CDR2 is FQGNSA in the germline V gene. The CDR3 loop spans 13 amino acids. CDR3 coding DNA: TGTGCCAGCAGCGCTACAGGGCCAGATACGCAGTATTTT. As protein: CASSATGPDTQYF.

This clonotype was observed a few times. The chain links TRBV5-1 to TRBJ2-3; 7 bases fit TRBD1. This CDR3 spans 15 amino acids. Germline-derived CDR1 and CDR2 are SGHRS and YFSETQ. The V segment lost 0 bases and the J segment 2 bases; nucleotides outside the gene matches: 3. The chain's CDR3 is CASSLEGGFTDTQYF. CDR3 coding DNA: TGCGCCAGCAGCTTGGAAGGGGGCTTCACAGATACGCAGTATTTT.

This clonotype has more than one count but fewer than ten. J is TRBJ2-7 and V is TRBV7-9, with TRBD1 matching over 10 bases. Looked up from germline, CDR1 is SEHNR and CDR2 is FQNEAQ (reference sequence). Germline trimming cut 5 bases from V and 4 bases from J; bases unmatched to any gene: 8. This CDR3 contains 15 residues. CDR3 in DNA: TGTGCCAGCAGCCAACTTGGGACAGGGGATTACGAGCAGTACTTC. Translation: CASSQLGTGDYEQYF.

In this sample, this clonotype turned up many times. The V call is TRBV28, the J call TRBJ2-7, with D perhaps TRBD1 (5 bases). CDR1 and CDR2 from the germline V gene are MDHEN and SYDVKM. CDR3 length equals 14 residues. The CDR3 DNA is TGTGCAGCCAGCAACCCAGGGTACACCTACGAGCAGTACTTC. Its protein product is CAASNPGYTYEQYF.

This clonotype was counted ten times or more. The V gene is TRBV10-3, the J gene TRBJ2-2; 7 positions match TRBD1. The CDR3 runs to 13 residues. Losses at the gene ends were 7 bases for V and 5 bases for J; bases not matched to a gene: 4. Germline V gene sequence: CDR1 ENHRY, CDR2 SYGVKD. The CDR3 DNA sequence: TGTGCCATCACCCCCAGGGGGACCGGGGAGCTGTTTTTT. Its protein product is CAITPRGTGELFF.

At least ten counts were recorded for this clonotype. CDR3 protein: CSARDPYRDTEAFF. The CDR3 DNA follows: TGCAGTGCTAGAGATCCGTACAGGGATACTGAAGCTTTCTTT. V usage is TRBV20-1 and J usage is TRBJ1-1; D is possibly TRBD1 (6 bases). Per the germline V gene, CDR1 is DFQATT and CDR2 is SNEGSKA (reference sequence). The V end was cut by 0 bases, the J end by 5 bases, with 13 bases between. This CDR3 comprises 14 residues.

This clonotype was seen ten or more times. V and J are TRBV20-1 and TRBJ2-1, with 7 bases fitting TRBD2. V shed 1 base and J 5 bases; nucleotides not matched to a gene: 5. Germline V lookup: CDR1 DFQATT, CDR2 SNEGSKA (reference sequence). The CDR3 length is 14 residues. CDR3 DNA sequence: TGCAGTGCTAGAGGGGCGGGAGCAGACAATGAGCAGTTCTTC. Amino acid sequence: CSARGAGADNEQFF.

This clonotype has at least ten counts. The J gene is TRBJ2-1, the V gene TRBV11-2, with D possibly matching TRBD2 (6 bases). This CDR3 is built from 19 residues. Trimming cost V 1 base and J 4 bases, with 23 bases left between them. Per germline, CDR1 SGHAT and CDR2 FQNNGV. The CDR3 loop reads CASSLGRGLGGNVYNEQFF. The CDR3 nucleotides are TGTGCCAGCAGCTTAGGGAGAGGGCTCGGGGGAAATGTTTACAATGAGCAGTTCTTC.

The chain couples TRBV7-2 to TRBJ1-2; 9 nucleotides match TRBD1. Germline V lookup: CDR1 SGHTA, CDR2 FQGNSA. Losses at the gene ends were 8 bases for V and 10 bases for J; bases not matched to a gene: 14. The CDR3 sequence is 14 residues long. The CDR3: CASHPGDRGGDYTF. For the CDR3, the DNA is TGTGCCAGCCACCCGGGTGACAGGGGGGGCGACTACACCTTC.

Ten or more counts support this clonotype. The chain couples TRBV12-3 or TRBV12-4 to TRBJ2-3; the D is unclear. This CDR3 comprises 15 residues. The V gene lost 2 bases and the J gene lost 2 bases, with 11 bases spanning the gap. CDR3 coding DNA: TGTGCCAGCAGTTTATTCCAGAGCAACACAGATACGCAGTATTTT. Its protein product is CASSLFQSNTDTQYF.

This clonotype was seen at least ten times. The chain uses TRBV20-1 and TRBJ2-5; D call uncertain. The germline CDR1 and CDR2 sequences are DFQATT and SNEGSKA (reference sequence). V lost 2 bases to trimming and J lost 5 bases, with 6 bases between them. This CDR3 spans 11 amino acids. CDR3 DNA sequence: TGCAGTGCTAGACCTGTGGAGACCCAGTACTTC. Encoded protein: CSARPVETQYF.

This clonotype has only a few counts. The V and J genes are TRBV19 and TRBJ2-4; TRBD1 matches 7 bases. Germline values: CDR1 LNHDA, CDR2 SQIVND (reference sequence). The ends lost 1 base at V and 8 bases at J; junction bases unmatched: 5. The CDR3 has 14 residues. The CDR3 DNA reads as TGTGCCAGTAGTATAGCCGACAGGGTTGACATTCAGTACTTC. As protein: CASSIADRVDIQYF.

This clonotype occurred a few times. The chain's CDR3 is CASSLGVGTSGAYEQYF. Written as DNA, the CDR3 is TGTGCCAGCAGCTTAGGAGTTGGGACTAGCGGAGCCTACGAGCAGTACTTC. This chain uses TRBV7-8 with TRBJ2-7, with 11 nucleotides matching TRBD2. The CDR3 sequence is 17 residues long. CDR1 and CDR2 from the germline V gene are SGHVS and FQNEAQ. Unmatched junction bases numbered 7, after V lost 1 base and J lost 2 bases.

This clonotype was seen ten or more times. The V call is TRBV27, the J call TRBJ2-5, with D tentatively TRBD1 or TRBD2 (5 bases each). CDR3 length: 14 amino acids. CDR1 and CDR2 from the germline V gene are MNHEY and SMNVEV (reference sequence). V shed 0 bases and J shed 10 bases, with 15 bases lying between them. The CDR3 DNA reads TGTGCCAGCAGTTTATCGGGAACAGGTCGGGACCAGTACTTC. Protein product: CASSLSGTGRDQYF.

The chain links TRBV5-5 to TRBJ1-1, with D perhaps matching TRBD1 (5 bases). Trimming removed 0 bases from V and 4 bases from J, with 10 bases in between. This CDR3 spans 14 amino acids. Germline V CDR1 and CDR2: SGHKS, YYEKEE (reference sequence). The CDR3 here is CASSLGQHSTEAFF. Here the CDR3 DNA reads TGTGCCAGCAGCTTGGGACAGCACAGCACTGAAGCTTTCTTT.

The sample holds a few counts of this clonotype. The chain is built from TRBV6-1 and TRBJ2-7; a possible D gene is TRBD1 (6 bases). The ends were cut back, 5 bases at V and 8 bases at J, with 19 bases in the middle. This CDR3 contains 14 residues. Germline loops: CDR1 MNHNS, CDR2 SASEGT. CDR3 amino acids: CASSTATGTRQQYF. CDR3 in DNA: TGTGCCAGCAGTACAGCGACAGGCACGCGGCAGCAGTACTTC.

This chain uses TRBV5-1 with TRBJ1-1; no definite D call. Trimming shortened V by 1 base and J by 5 bases, and 12 bases separated the two germline ends. The length of the CDR3 is 14 residues. Germline V gene sequence: CDR1 SGHRS, CDR2 YFSETQ. Here the CDR3 reads CASSLYTDGTEAFF. CDR3 in DNA: TGCGCCAGCAGCTTGTATACTGATGGGACTGAAGCTTTCTTT. The full variable domain, completed using reference TRBV5-1 and TRBJ1-1, is KAGVTQTPRYLIKTRGQQVTLSCSPISGHRSVSWYQQTPGQGLQFLFEYFSETQRNKGNFPGRFSGRQFSNSRSEMNVSTLELGDSALYLCASSLYTDGTEAFFGQGTRLTVV.